What follows are 19 T cell receptor beta chains derived from one specimen sequenced in a study of blood T cells in healthy people across ages. Primers used in a second PCR of roughly 7 to 12 cycles were a sample-barcoded 5' primer and a J-beta primer mix. TCRdb recomputed calls from the 5' RACE reads with MiXCR, one row per CDR3 protein. The sample contains hundreds of thousands of distinct CDR3 sequences, around 50% of which appear only once. Sequenced: blood. Receptor source: a man in his forties in good health.

This clonotype appeared once. The genes are TRBV7-9 and TRBJ2-3, with 8 positions matching TRBD2. Trimming cost V 2 bases and J 4 bases; bases outside gene matches: 5. The CDR3 totals 15 residues. Germline V gene sequence: CDR1 SEHNR, CDR2 FQNEAQ (reference sequence). The CDR3 DNA reads as TGTGCCAGCAGCTTACCCGAGGGACTAGCAGATACGCAGTATTTT. Residues: CASSLPEGLADTQYF.

A single count supports this clonotype. J is TRBJ1-1 and V is TRBV18; D gene unclear. The V end lost 3 bases, the J end lost 4 bases, and 9 bases lay between the germline ends. Germline V gene lookup returns CDR1 KGHSH and CDR2 LQKENI. The CDR3 has 13 amino acids. The CDR3 loop reads CASSPPTLTEAFF. In DNA, the CDR3 is TGTGCCAGCTCACCCCCTACCCTCACTGAAGCTTTCTTT.

The chain has TRBV28 and TRBJ2-7; D gene ambiguous. V was pared by 2 bases and J by 4 bases, with 9 bases between. Germline lookup yields CDR1 MDHEN and CDR2 SYDVKM. This CDR3 comprises 13 residues. CDR3 in amino acids: CASSLSYAYEQYF. In nucleotides, the CDR3 is TGTGCCAGCAGTTTAAGTTACGCGTACGAGCAGTACTTC.

This chain joins TRBV28 and TRBJ2-1, with D maybe TRBD2 (5 bases). CDR1 and CDR2 (germline): MDHEN, SYDVKM. Trimming left V 8 bases short and J 7 bases short, with 12 bases between. This CDR3 is built from 12 residues. In nucleotides, the CDR3 is TGTGCCAGCCGGGGTAGGCGGAATGAGCAGTTCTTC. Translation gives CASRGRRNEQFF.

Only a few counts were recorded for this clonotype. The chain combines TRBV4-3 with TRBJ2-1; D unresolved. CDR3 length equals 15 residues. Germline loops: CDR1 LGHNA, CDR2 YSLEER. Trimming removed 0 bases at V and 5 bases at J, with 11 bases between. The CDR3 DNA sequence: TGCGCCAGCAGCCAAGATAAGTGGAATCACAATGAGCAGTTCTTC. This sequence encodes CASSQDKWNHNEQFF.

J is TRBJ2-7 and V is TRBV9; 8 positions match TRBD2. CDR1 is SGDLS and CDR2 is YYNGEE in the germline V gene. The CDR3 loop spans 15 amino acids. With V trimmed by 2 bases and J by 5 bases, 9 bases remained unmatched. The CDR3 sequence: CASSVAGRAMDEQYF. The CDR3 DNA is TGTGCCAGCAGCGTGGCCGGGAGGGCCATGGACGAGCAGTACTTC.

V is TRBV7-9 and J is TRBJ1-2; D gene ambiguous. Germline lookup yields CDR1 SEHNR and CDR2 FQNEAQ (reference sequence). Trimming removed 5 bases at V and 4 bases at J, with 11 bases between. The CDR3 covers 13 residues. CDR3 in DNA: TGTGCCAGCAGCCCACACACCACCTATGGCTACACCTTC. Residues: CASSPHTTYGYTF.

Note on this clonotype: The junction shows a germline mismatch at one end, possibly a read error. V gene TRBV7-3 combines with J gene TRBJ2-5; the D gene is possibly TRBD1 (5 bases). The V gene's germline CDR1 is SGHTA and CDR2 FQGTGA. There are 14 residues in the CDR3. CDR3 loop: CTSSSSAQGETQYF. CDR3 coding DNA: TGTACCAGCAGCTCATCGGCGCAGGGAGAGACCCAGTACTTC.

The rearrangement links TRBV29-1 to TRBJ2-1; 11 bases line up with TRBD2. The germline V gene encodes CDR1 SQVTM and CDR2 ANQGSEA. CDR3 length equals 13 residues. The junction had 7 bases not matched to a gene; V was cut back by 6 bases and J by 9 bases. CDR3 residues: CSVPLAGVFEQFF. In DNA form, the CDR3 reads TGCAGCGTCCCACTAGCGGGAGTCTTTGAGCAGTTCTTC.

The chain joins TRBV12-3 or TRBV12-4 to TRBJ2-2, with TRBD2 identical over 10 bases. This CDR3 region has 15 residues. The V and J ends lost 6 bases and 3 bases, in that order; junction bases with no gene match: 4. The CDR3 region has the DNA TGTGCCAGCAGACTAAGCGGGGGGGACACCGGGGAGCTGTTTTTT. This codes for CASRLSGGDTGELFF.

CDR3 region: CASSISSTSTYEQYF. The DNA for the CDR3 is TGTGCCAGCAGCATTAGTTCTACGTCGACCTACGAGCAGTACTTC. V gene TRBV7-6 combines with J gene TRBJ2-7, with D unclear. This CDR3 has 15 amino acids. Germline CDR1 and CDR2: SGHVS and FNYEAQ. V was cut by 5 bases and J by 2 bases, with 16 bases left in between.

This clonotype was detected a few times. The rearrangement joins TRBV4-2 to TRBJ2-3; 8 nucleotides align to TRBD2. The CDR3 is 14 residues long. Germline values: CDR1 LGHNA, CDR2 YNFKEQ. Trimming cost V 6 bases and J 4 bases; bases outside gene matches: 6. This CDR3 is CASRISGVADTQYF. In nucleotides, the CDR3 is TGTGCCAGCAGGATTAGCGGGGTTGCAGATACGCAGTATTTT.

This clonotype was counted a single time. This chain connects TRBV20-1 to TRBJ2-3; no firm D call. Germline V lookup: CDR1 DFQATT, CDR2 SNEGSKA (reference sequence). This CDR3 spans 15 amino acids. V lost 6 bases and J 0 bases, leaving 16 bases between the germline ends. CDR3 coding DNA: TGCAGTGCGGGTGGGCGGAGACCTAGCACAGATACGCAGTATTTT. Amino acid sequence: CSAGGRRPSTDTQYF.

V is TRBV20-1 and J is TRBJ2-3, with D possibly matching TRBD2 (6 bases). This CDR3 spans 16 amino acids. Germline V gene data show CDR1 as DFQATT and CDR2 as SNEGSKA (reference sequence). Between the trimmed V and J ends, which lost 5 bases and 2 bases, there was a span of 20 bases. CDR3 DNA sequence: TGCAGTGCTGGTAGCTTCGGAGCTAGCGACACAGATACGCAGTATTTT. Translated: CSAGSFGASDTDTQYF.

The V gene is TRBV7-9, the J gene TRBJ2-3, with TRBD2 matching 15 bases. CDR3 length equals 19 residues. The junction had 14 bases not matched to a gene; V was cut back by 5 bases and J by 5 bases. The germline V gene encodes CDR1 SEHNR and CDR2 FQNEAQ (reference sequence). Written as DNA, the CDR3 is TGTGCCAGCAGCCCACTGGGGGGACTAGCGGGAGGAAAATTAGATACGCAGTATTTT. It yields the protein CASSPLGGLAGGKLDTQYF.

The CDR3 DNA reads TGTGCCAGCAGCGATATGGGGATTAGCACAGATACGCAGTATTTT. It specifies CASSDMGISTDTQYF. The chain employs TRBV27 and TRBJ2-3; D gene ambiguous. The CDR3 covers 15 residues. V was shortened by 6 bases and J by 0 bases, with 13 bases between the two germline ends. Germline V lookup: CDR1 MNHEY, CDR2 SMNVEV (reference sequence).

The V and J genes are TRBV7-9 and TRBJ2-5; TRBD2 agrees at 16 bases. The junction had 15 bases not matched to a gene; V was cut back by 0 bases and J by 11 bases. Germline CDR1 SEHNR, CDR2 FQNEAQ (reference sequence). The CDR3 spans 19 residues. The CDR3 protein is CASSLAVGTSGGATNEQYF. CDR3 DNA sequence: TGTGCCAGCAGCTTAGCTGTAGGGACTAGCGGGGGGGCTACGAATGAGCAGTACTTC.

The J gene is TRBJ2-7, the V gene TRBV20-1; 7 nucleotides align to TRBD1. V lost 5 bases to trimming and J lost 7 bases; unmatched junction nucleotides: 14. Per germline, CDR1 DFQATT and CDR2 SNEGSKA (reference sequence). The CDR3 totals 14 residues. CDR3 protein: CSAPKGGVRNEQYF. The CDR3 coding sequence is TGCAGTGCTCCCAAAGGGGGCGTTAGGAATGAGCAGTACTTC.

This clonotype was detected only once. V usage is TRBV6-5 and J usage is TRBJ2-5; possibly TRBD1 for D (5 bases). Germline V CDR1 and CDR2: MNHEY, SVGAGI. V was clipped by 6 bases and J by 2 bases, with 13 bases between them. The CDR3 runs to 14 residues. As DNA, the CDR3 is TGTGCCAGCAGGACCGACAGATCTCAAGAGACCCAGTACTTC. This encodes CASRTDRSQETQYF.